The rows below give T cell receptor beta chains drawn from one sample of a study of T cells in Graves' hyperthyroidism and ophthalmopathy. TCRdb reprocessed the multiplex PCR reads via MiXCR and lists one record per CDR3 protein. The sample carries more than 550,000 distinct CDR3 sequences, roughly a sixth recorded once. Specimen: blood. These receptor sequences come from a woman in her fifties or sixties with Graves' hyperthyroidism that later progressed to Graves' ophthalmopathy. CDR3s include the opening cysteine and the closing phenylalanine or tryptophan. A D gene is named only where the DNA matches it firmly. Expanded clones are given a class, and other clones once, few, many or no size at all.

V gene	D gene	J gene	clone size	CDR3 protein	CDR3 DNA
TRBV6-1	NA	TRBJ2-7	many	CASSLGDGAYEQYF	TGTGCCAGCAGTCTAGGGGACGGTGCCTACGAGCAGTACTTC
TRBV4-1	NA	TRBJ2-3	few	CASSQDPLPSGSSTDTQYF	TGCGCCAGCAGCCAAGATCCCCTACCGAGCGGCTCTAGCACAGATACGCAGTATTTT
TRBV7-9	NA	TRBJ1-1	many	CASSLVSEGLPEAFF	TGTGCCAGCAGCTTAGTGAGTGAGGGGCTGCCTGAAGCTTTCTTT
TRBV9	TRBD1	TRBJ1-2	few	CASSATGVNYGYTF	TGTGCCAGCAGCGCGACAGGGGTCAACTATGGCTACACCTTC
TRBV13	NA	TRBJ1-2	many	CASSPGGSNYGYTF	TGTGCCAGCAGTCCTGGGGGATCTAACTATGGCTACACCTTC
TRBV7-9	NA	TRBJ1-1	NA	CASRWGGNTEAFF	TGTGCCAGCAGATGGGGAGGTAACACTGAAGCTTTCTTT
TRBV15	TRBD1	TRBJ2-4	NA	CATSSRGTAIQYF	TGTGCCACCAGCAGCAGGGGGACCGCCATTCAGTACTTC
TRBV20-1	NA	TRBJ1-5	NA	CSAARFSNQPQHF	TGCAGTGCTGCCCGGTTTAGCAATCAGCCCCAGCATTTT
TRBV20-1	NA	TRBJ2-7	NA	CSAITPSSYEQYF	TGCAGTGCTATAACACCGAGCTCCTACGAGCAGTACTTC
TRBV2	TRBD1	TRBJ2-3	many	CASSRQGDTQYF	TGTGCCAGCAGCCGACAGGGGGATACGCAGTATTTT